This T cell receptor (beta chain) is from a study of blood T cell repertoires in COVID-19. CDR3 length equals 15 residues. V was cut by 2 bases and J by 3 bases, with 13 bases left in between. Germline loops: CDR1 SGHTA, CDR2 FQGTGA. Sequenced by immunoSEQ multiplex PCR; TCRdb stores in-frame clones only, minus some. The sample shows 100,000 or so clones, 91% of them seen only once. Specimen: peripheral blood. The source is a human donor with active COVID-19. The donor label of this sample is uncertain. V usage is TRBV7-3 and J usage is TRBJ1-2; D is ambiguous. The CDR3 loop is CASSLDGRSDYGYTF. CDR3 sequence (DNA): TGTGCCAGCAGCTTAGATGGCCGGAGTGACTATGGCTACACCTTC.